This T cell receptor (beta chain) was observed in a study of T cells in localized non-small cell lung cancer. Here immunoSEQ multiplex PCR was the method, and the copy in TCRdb shows in-frame clones only, minus some. The table has under 20,000 clones, about 85% seen once. Notes on the study in general: Peak T cell clonality was found in uninvolved adjacent lung, exceeding tumor.

About this clone itself: Its specificity is unknown.

The V end lost 2 bases, the J end lost 7 bases, and 15 bases lay between the germline ends. The CDR3 has 15 residues. Germline V gene lookup returns CDR1 MNHEY and CDR2 SVGAGI. Sequences were derived from peripheral blood, sampled before any cancer treatment. V is TRBV6-5 and J is TRBJ2-1; D possibly uses TRBD1 or TRBD2 (5 bases each). The receptor's source is a male donor aged 60 or over with stage I lung adenocarcinoma. The CDR3 region is CASSYGAAGGNEQFF. The CDR3 bases are TGTGCCAGCAGTTACGGGGCGGCAGGAGGAAATGAGCAGTTCTTC.